This T cell receptor beta chain was identified during a study of tumor-infiltrating lymphocytes in primary liver carcinoma. Overall study: Patients of both sexes were 30 to 69 years old.

TCR beta cDNA was reverse-transcribed from roughly 520 ng of total RNA. The reaction used a constant-region primer and ProtoScript II reverse transcriptase. Three nested multiplex PCR rounds, a slightly modified ARM-PCR method, built the TCR beta libraries. MiXCR, applied by TCRdb to the multiplex PCR reads, yields one record per CDR3 protein. The sample consists of tens of thousands of distinct CDR3 sequences, 72% of them appearing once. Unsorted bulk tissue, about 18-31 mg of it, served as the source for co-extraction of RNA and DNA. The patients had histopathologically diagnosed primary liver carcinoma, and their disease was treated by surgical resection. The study's findings and limits: Found in all five tumor regions were only about 7.5-25% of top clones.

In the case of this clonotype: As yet, its antigen is unknown. This CDR3 is missing its conserved last phenylalanine or tryptophan, likely due to a read error.

Material for sequencing was liver tumor tissue from sampling region 1. Subset here: tumor region T1, superior pole. The TCR sequence derives from a man aged 40-50 years with primary liver carcinoma and hepatitis B virus infection.

CDR3 sequence: CAISKAGQEYQPQHI. As DNA, the CDR3 is TGTGCCATCAGTAAGGCGGGACAAGAATATCAGCCCCAGCATATT. The chain recombines TRBV10-3 with TRBJ1-5; TRBD1 might be the D (6 bases). V lost 5 bases and J lost 5, with 16 bases in between. CDR1 is ENHRY and CDR2 is SYGVKD in the germline V gene. The CDR3 has 15 amino acids.